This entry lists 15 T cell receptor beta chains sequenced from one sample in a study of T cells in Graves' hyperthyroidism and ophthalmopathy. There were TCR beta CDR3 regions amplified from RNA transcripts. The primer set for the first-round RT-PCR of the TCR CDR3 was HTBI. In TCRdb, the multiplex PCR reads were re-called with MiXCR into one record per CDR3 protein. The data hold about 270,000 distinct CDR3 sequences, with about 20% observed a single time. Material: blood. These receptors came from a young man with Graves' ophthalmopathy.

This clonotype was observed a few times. CDR3 residues: CASSPGLPRGGELFF. The CDR3 nucleotides read TGTGCCAGCAGCCCGGGACTACCTAGGGGCGGGGAGCTGTTTTTT. This chain joins TRBV3-1 and TRBJ2-2, with TRBD2 matching over 7 bases. The germline V gene has CDR1 LGHDT and CDR2 YNNKEL (reference sequence). After removal of 4 bases from V and 7 bases from J, the junction contained 9 bases not matched to a gene. This CDR3 spans 15 amino acids. The variable domain in full, with the rest retrieved from reference TRBV3-1 and TRBJ2-2, is DTAVSQTPKYLVTQMGNDKSIKCEQNLGHDTMYWYKQDSKKFLKIMFSYNNKELIINETVPNRFSPKSPDKAHLNLHINSLELGDSAVYFCASSPGLPRGGELFFGEGSRLTVL.

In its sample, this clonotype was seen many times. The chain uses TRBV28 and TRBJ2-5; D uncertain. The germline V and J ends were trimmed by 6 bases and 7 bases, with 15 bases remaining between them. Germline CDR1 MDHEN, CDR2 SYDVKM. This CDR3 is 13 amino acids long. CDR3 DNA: TGTGCCAGCAGGCAGGACCGAATTACGACCCAGTACTTC. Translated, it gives CASRQDRITTQYF.

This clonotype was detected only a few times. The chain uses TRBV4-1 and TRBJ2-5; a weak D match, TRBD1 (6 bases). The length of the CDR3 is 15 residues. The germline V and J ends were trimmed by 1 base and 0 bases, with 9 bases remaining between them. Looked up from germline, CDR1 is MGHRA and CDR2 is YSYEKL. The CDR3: CASSQGTVDQETQYF. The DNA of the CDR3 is TGCGCCAGCAGCCAAGGGACAGTCGACCAAGAGACCCAGTACTTC.

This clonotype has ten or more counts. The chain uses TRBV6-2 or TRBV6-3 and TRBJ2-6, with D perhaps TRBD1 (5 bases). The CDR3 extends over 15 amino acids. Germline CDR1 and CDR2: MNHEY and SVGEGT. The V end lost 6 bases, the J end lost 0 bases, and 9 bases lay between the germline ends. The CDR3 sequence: CASRPQGSGANVLTF. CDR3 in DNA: TGTGCCAGCAGACCCCAGGGCTCTGGGGCCAACGTCCTGACTTTC.

CDR3 sequence: CSARPGGAGVLDTIYF. CDR3 in DNA: TGCAGTGCTAGACCTGGGGGGGCAGGGGTGTTAGACACCATATATTTT. The genes are TRBV20-1 and TRBJ1-3; TRBD1 might be the D (6 bases). The CDR3 is 16 amino acids. The V end was cut by 2 bases, the J end by 8 bases, with 22 bases between. The germline V gene has CDR1 DFQATT and CDR2 SNEGSKA (reference sequence).

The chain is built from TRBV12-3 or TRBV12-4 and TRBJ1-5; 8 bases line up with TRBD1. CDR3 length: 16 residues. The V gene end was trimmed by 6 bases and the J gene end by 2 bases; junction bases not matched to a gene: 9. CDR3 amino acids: CASSLGQGWGNQPQHF. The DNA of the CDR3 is TGTGCCAGCAGCCTTGGACAGGGCTGGGGCAATCAGCCCCAGCATTTT.

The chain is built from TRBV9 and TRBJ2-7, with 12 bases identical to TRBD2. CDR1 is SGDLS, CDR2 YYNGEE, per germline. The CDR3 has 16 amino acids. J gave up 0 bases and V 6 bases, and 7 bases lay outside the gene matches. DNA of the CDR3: TGTGCCAGCACCCACCGGACTAGCGGGGCCTCCTACGAGCAGTACTTC. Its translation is CASTHRTSGASYEQYF.

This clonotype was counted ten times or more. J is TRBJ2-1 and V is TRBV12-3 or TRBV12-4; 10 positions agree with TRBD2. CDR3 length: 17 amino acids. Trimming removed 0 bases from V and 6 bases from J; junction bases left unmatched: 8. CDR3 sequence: CASSLAGWASGSNEQFF. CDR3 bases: TGTGCCAGCAGTTTAGCGGGGTGGGCTAGCGGGAGCAATGAGCAGTTCTTC.

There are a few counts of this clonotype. The CDR3 spells CSVGTSGASYNEQFF. CDR3 nucleotide sequence: TGCAGCGTTGGGACTAGCGGAGCCTCCTACAATGAGCAGTTCTTC. This chain links TRBV29-1 with TRBJ2-1; TRBD2 aligns across 10 bases. The ends lost 4 bases at V and 0 bases at J; junction bases unmatched: 3. The CDR3 runs to 15 residues. Germline lookup yields CDR1 SQVTM and CDR2 ANQGSEA.

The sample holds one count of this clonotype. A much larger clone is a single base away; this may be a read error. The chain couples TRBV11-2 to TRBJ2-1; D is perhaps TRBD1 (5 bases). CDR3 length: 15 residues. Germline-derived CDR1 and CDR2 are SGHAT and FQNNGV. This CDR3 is CASSLRQNSYNERFF. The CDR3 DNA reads TGTGCCAGCAGCCTTAGACAGAACTCCTACAATGAGCGGTTCTTC.

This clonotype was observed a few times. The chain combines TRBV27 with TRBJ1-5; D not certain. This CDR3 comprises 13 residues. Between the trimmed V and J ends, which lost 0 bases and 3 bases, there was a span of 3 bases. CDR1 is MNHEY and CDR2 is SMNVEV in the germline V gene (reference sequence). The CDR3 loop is CASSLSINQPQHF. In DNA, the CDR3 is TGTGCCAGCAGTTTATCGATCAATCAGCCCCAGCATTTT.

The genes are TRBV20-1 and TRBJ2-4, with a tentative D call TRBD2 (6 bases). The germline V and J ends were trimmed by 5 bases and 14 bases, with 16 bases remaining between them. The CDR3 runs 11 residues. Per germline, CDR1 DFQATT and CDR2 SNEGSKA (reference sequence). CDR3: CSAPLTRSEYF. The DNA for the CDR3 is TGCAGTGCTCCTTTGACTAGATCAGAGTACTTC.

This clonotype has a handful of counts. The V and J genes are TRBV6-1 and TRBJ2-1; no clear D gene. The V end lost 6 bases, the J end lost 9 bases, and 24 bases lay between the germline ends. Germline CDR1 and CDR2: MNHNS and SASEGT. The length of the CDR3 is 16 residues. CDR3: CASSQSYSLRVVEQFF. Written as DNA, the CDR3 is TGTGCCAGCAGCCAATCCTACTCTCTAAGGGTTGTTGAGCAGTTCTTC.

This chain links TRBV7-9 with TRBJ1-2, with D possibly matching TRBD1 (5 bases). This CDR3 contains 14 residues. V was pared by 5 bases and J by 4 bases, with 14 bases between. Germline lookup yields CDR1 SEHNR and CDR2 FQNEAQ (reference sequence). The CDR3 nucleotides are TGTGCCAGCAGCCCAAGTGGGGGAAGCTATGGCTACACCTTC. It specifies CASSPSGGSYGYTF.

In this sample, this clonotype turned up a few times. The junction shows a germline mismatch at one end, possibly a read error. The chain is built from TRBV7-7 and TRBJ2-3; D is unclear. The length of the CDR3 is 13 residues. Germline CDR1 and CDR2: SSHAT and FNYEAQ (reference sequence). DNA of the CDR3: TGTGCTAGCAGCTTAATTGGCACAGATACGCAGTATTTT. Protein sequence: CASSLIGTDTQYF.